This TCR beta chain was documented in a study of regulatory dendritic cells for organ transplantation. Study context: Day 6 dendritic cell cultures were stimulated with LPS. Findings and limits, study-wide: Memory CD8+ clonal expansion seemed more limited with regulatory than mature dendritic cells.

This table comes from immunoSEQ multiplex PCR, and its TCRdb copy is limited to in-frame clones, with some not included. The table lists 12,000 or so clones, 60% to 80% of them singletons. As to this clone: The antigen remains undetermined.

Sorted subsets were CFSE-labeled and cultured roughly five days with allogeneic dendritic cells. What was sequenced was naive CD4+ T cells from blood cultured with regulatory dendritic cells. Subset indicated: CD45RA+ naive T cells. The TCR comes from a human donor in good health.

The CDR3 region is CASSVAVLAGTYEQYF. DNA for the CDR3: TGTGCCAGCAGCGTAGCGGTACTAGCGGGTACCTACGAGCAGTACTTC. The V call is TRBV9, the J call TRBJ2-7, with TRBD2 identical over 9 bases. Per germline, CDR1 SGDLS and CDR2 YYNGEE. With 0 bases clipped from V and 2 bases from J, the junction kept 6 bases outside the gene matches. The CDR3 covers 16 residues.